A selection of T cell receptor beta chains follows, all from one sample in a study of beta chain features in type 1 diabetes. Data came from immunoSEQ multiplex PCR; TCRdb stores just in-frame clones and leaves some out. The sample gives under 300,000 clones, about 24% of which show up once; 0.012% is in the top ten. Sequenced material: naive CD4+ T cells from blood. All receptors come from a woman aged 25 to 39 with type 1 diabetes. Each CDR3 is given with its conserved first and last residue. Fields, in order: D gene, V gene, CDR3 length, J gene, clone size, CDR3 DNA, CDR3 protein. A D gene is named only where the DNA matches it firmly. Some rows have no size entry. The others give once, few or many, or a class for an expanded clone.

>-|TRBV7-2|15|TRBJ1-1|few
TGTGCCAGCAGCCCCTGGACAGAACCTCACACTGAAGCTTTCTTT
CASSPWTEPHTEAFF
>-|TRBV7-2|13|TRBJ2-5|-
TGTGCCAGCAGCTTACAGCGCAAAGAGACCCAGTACTTC
CASSLQRKETQYF
>TRBD2|TRBV2|15|TRBJ2-1|few
TGTGCCAGCATCCGGACTAGCGGGAGGATAAATGAGCAGTTCTTC
CASIRTSGRINEQFF
>TRBD1|TRBV10-2|15|TRBJ2-2|-
TGCGCCAGCAGTTCACAGGGGGCAAACACCGGGGAGCTGTTTTTT
CASSSQGANTGELFF
>TRBD2|TRBV6-6|13|TRBJ2-3|-
TGTGCCAGCAGTGGACTAGGCGCAGATACGCAGTATTTT
CASSGLGADTQYF
>-|TRBV25-1|12|TRBJ2-1|-
TGTGCCAGCAGGAGGGACACCCCGCAGCAGTTCTTC
CASRRDTPQQFF
>TRBD2|TRBV30|15|TRBJ2-5|-
TGTGCCTGGAGTTTCCGGACTAGCGGGGTGGAGACCCAGTACTTC
CAWSFRTSGVETQYF
>-|TRBV29-1|14|TRBJ1-1|-
TGCAGCGTTGAAGCGGTATCAGGGCAGACTGAAGCTTTCTTT
CSVEAVSGQTEAFF
>TRBD2|TRBV28|13|TRBJ2-7|once
TGTGCCAGTTTGACTAGCGGAACCTACGAGCAGTACTTC
CASLTSGTYEQYF
>TRBD1|TRBV18|13|TRBJ2-5|-
TGTGCCAGCTCACCACAGGGGGCAGAGACCCAGTACTTC
CASSPQGAETQYF
>-|TRBV13|15|TRBJ2-5|-
TGTGCCAGCAGCTTAGAGGCAGGGAGGATAGAGACCCAGTACTTC
CASSLEAGRIETQYF
>-|TRBV19|15|TRBJ1-1|-
TGTGCCAGTAAAACCCTCAGGGATGAGGACACTGAAGCTTTCTTT
CASKTLRDEDTEAFF
>TRBD2|TRBV15|18|TRBJ2-3|-
TGTGCCACCAGCAGAGATTGGATTGGGCGGGAGGGCACAGATACGCAGTATTTT
CATSRDWIGREGTDTQYF
>TRBD1|TRBV4-1|18|TRBJ1-1|once
TGCGCCAGCAGCCCCGAATCGTCCCGGACAGGTCTGAACACTGAAGCTTTCTTT
CASSPESSRTGLNTEAFF
>TRBD2|TRBV28|14|TRBJ2-5|-
TGTGCCAGCAGTTTATGGACTAGCGGAGAGACCCAGTACTTC
CASSLWTSGETQYF
>TRBD2|TRBV7-9|15|TRBJ2-6|-
TGTGCCAGCCGGGACGGGAGGTCTGGGGCCAACGTCCTGACTTTC
CASRDGRSGANVLTF
>-|TRBV7-3|16|TRBJ2-2|once
TGTGCCAGCAGTCGCTCCGGGACAAGACTCACCGGGGAGCTGTTTTTT
CASSRSGTRLTGELFF